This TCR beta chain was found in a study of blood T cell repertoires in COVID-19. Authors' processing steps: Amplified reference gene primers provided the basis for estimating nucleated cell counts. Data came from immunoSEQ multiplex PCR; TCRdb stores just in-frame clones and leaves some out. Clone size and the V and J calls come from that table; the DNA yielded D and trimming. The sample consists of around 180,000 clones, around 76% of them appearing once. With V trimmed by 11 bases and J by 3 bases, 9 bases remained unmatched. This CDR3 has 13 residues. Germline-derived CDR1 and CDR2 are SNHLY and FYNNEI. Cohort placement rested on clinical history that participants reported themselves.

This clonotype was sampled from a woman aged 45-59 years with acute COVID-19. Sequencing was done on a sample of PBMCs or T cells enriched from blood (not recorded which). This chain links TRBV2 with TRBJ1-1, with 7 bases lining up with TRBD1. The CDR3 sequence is CAGRGQGDTEAFF. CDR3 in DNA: TGTGCCGGGCGTGGGCAGGGGGACACTGAAGCTTTCTTT.